One and the same sample provided the 30 T cell receptor beta chains below, sequenced in a study of shared clonotypes between healthy human individuals. Sequencing used immunoSEQ multiplex PCR; TCRdb keeps in-frame clones, though not all of them. The profile shows millions of clones, around 94% of them singletons. Sequenced material: naive CD4+ T cells sorted from blood. Subset in this sample: CD45RA+ positively selected. These receptor sequences come from a young man in good health.

V and J are TRBV19 and TRBJ1-2; 8 positions agree with TRBD1. Per the germline V gene, CDR1 is LNHDA and CDR2 is SQIVND (reference sequence). The junction had 14 bases not matched to a gene; V was cut back by 10 bases and J by 7 bases. The CDR3 is made up of 14 amino acids. CDR3 amino acids: CATYSPGTGGGYTF. CDR3 nucleotides: TGTGCCACATATAGTCCCGGGACAGGAGGTGGCTACACCTTC.

The genes are TRBV7-2 and TRBJ1-1; TRBD1 matches 10 bases. V gave up 5 bases and J gave up 4 bases; unmatched junction bases: 10. Germline CDR1 and CDR2: SGHTA and FQGNSA. The CDR3 extends over 16 amino acids. The CDR3 loop is CASSVGLGQGTTEAFF. For the CDR3, the DNA is TGTGCCAGCAGCGTAGGCTTGGGACAGGGGACCACTGAAGCTTTCTTT.

The chain is built from TRBV6-4 and TRBJ2-5, with TRBD1 identical over 7 bases. Germline-derived CDR1 and CDR2 are MRHNA and SNTAGT. V was clipped by 4 bases and J by 4 bases; unmatched bases: 6. This CDR3 region has 14 residues. This CDR3 is CASSVGRGSETQYF. CDR3 in DNA: TGTGCCAGCAGTGTTGGCAGGGGGTCAGAGACCCAGTACTTC.

The chain recombines TRBV28 with TRBJ1-1, with 8 bases lining up with TRBD1. The CDR3 has 17 amino acids. The junction had 8 bases not matched to a gene; V was cut back by 2 bases and J by 0 bases. Per the germline V gene, CDR1 is MDHEN and CDR2 is SYDVKM. CDR3 sequence: CASSLVGGTGLNTEAFF. In nucleotides, the CDR3 is TGTGCCAGCAGTTTAGTTGGCGGGACAGGTCTGAACACTGAAGCTTTCTTT.

This chain uses TRBV7-2 with TRBJ1-6; D is undetermined. With 3 bases removed from V and 6 bases from J, the gap between germline ends came to 18 bases. The germline CDR1 and CDR2 sequences are SGHTA and FQGNSA. There are 17 residues in the CDR3. In DNA, the CDR3 is TGTGCCAGCAGCTTGGACGTCGGGAGGTTTAGTAATTCACCCCTCCACTTT. This sequence encodes CASSLDVGRFSNSPLHF.

This clone was detected a few times. This chain links TRBV10-3 with TRBJ2-3; the D gene could be TRBD1 or TRBD2 (6 bases each). V was cut by 7 bases and J by 2 bases, with 13 bases left in between. The V gene's germline CDR1 is ENHRY and CDR2 SYGVKD. The CDR3 is made up of 14 amino acids. The chain's CDR3 is CAIKEGGLTDTQYF. In DNA form, the CDR3 reads TGTGCCATCAAGGAGGGGGGCCTCACAGATACGCAGTATTTT.

The chain uses TRBV10-1 and TRBJ2-5, with D perhaps TRBD2 (6 bases). There are 13 residues in the CDR3. Trimming took 3 bases from V and 4 from J, leaving 9 bases between them. The V gene's germline CDR1 is WNHNN and CDR2 SYGVQD (reference sequence). CDR3 region: CASSDPGVETQYF. The CDR3 DNA sequence: TGCGCCAGCAGTGATCCGGGGGTAGAGACCCAGTACTTC.

The chain recombines TRBV5-1 with TRBJ2-6; no firm D call. Trimming cost V 4 bases and J 0 bases, with 11 bases left between them. The CDR3 covers 16 residues. Germline CDR1 reads SGHRS; CDR2 reads YFSETQ. CDR3 loop: CASSPITGSGANVLTF. DNA of the CDR3: TGCGCCAGCAGCCCTATTACCGGCTCTGGGGCCAACGTCCTGACTTTC. Filled out from reference TRBV5-1 and TRBJ2-6, the complete variable domain reads KAGVTQTPRYLIKTRGQQVTLSCSPISGHRSVSWYQQTPGQGLQFLFEYFSETQRNKGNFPGRFSGRQFSNSRSEMNVSTLELGDSALYLCASSPITGSGANVLTFGAGSRLTVL.

The genes are TRBV5-1 and TRBJ2-1; 9 nucleotides match TRBD2. This CDR3 is built from 17 residues. V trimming: 4 bases; J trimming: 4 bases; junction bases outside the gene matches: 12. CDR1 is SGHRS, CDR2 YFSETQ, per germline. CDR3: CASSPNIAGVGYNEQFF. The CDR3 DNA is TGCGCCAGCAGCCCCAATATAGCGGGAGTAGGTTACAATGAGCAGTTCTTC.

The rearrangement uses TRBV7-9 and TRBJ1-6; 7 bases align to TRBD1. With V trimmed by 5 bases and J by 8 bases, 9 bases remained unmatched. Germline CDR1 is SEHNR and CDR2 is FQNEAQ (reference sequence). The CDR3 is made up of 15 amino acids. The CDR3 DNA is TGTGCCAGCAGCCGCTGGGACAGCGGTTATTCACCCCTCCACTTT. Encoded protein: CASSRWDSGYSPLHF.

This clone has just a few counts. Additional DNA sequences in this sample encode the identical CDR3. The V and J genes are TRBV30 and TRBJ1-5; 8 bases map to TRBD1. CDR1 and CDR2 (germline): GTSNPN, SVGIG (reference sequence). CDR3 length equals 13 residues. V lost 3 bases, J lost 6 bases, and 4 bases stayed unmatched. For the CDR3, the DNA is TGTGCCTGGAGAGGACAGGGAGGTCAGCCCCAGCATTTT. It translates to CAWRGQGGQPQHF.

The chain joins TRBV30 to TRBJ1-6, with unresolved D. CDR1 is GTSNPN, CDR2 SVGIG, per germline (reference sequence). Trimming removed 4 bases from V and 6 bases from J, with 10 bases in between. This CDR3 contains 13 residues. CDR3 residues: CAWNPSLNSPLHF. CDR3 in DNA: TGTGCCTGGAACCCCAGCCTTAATTCACCCCTCCACTTT.

This rearrangement joins TRBV6-1 to TRBJ2-7; D is possibly TRBD1 (6 bases). With 1 base removed from V and 3 bases from J, the gap between germline ends came to 13 bases. Germline V gene data show CDR1 as MNHNS and CDR2 as SASEGT. CDR3 length: 15 residues. CDR3 DNA: TGTGCCAGCAGTGAAGGCCCGGGACATATCTACGAGCAGTACTTC. Amino acids: CASSEGPGHIYEQYF.

As for this clone: Additional DNA sequences in this sample encode the identical CDR3. The chain employs TRBV5-1 and TRBJ2-5; TRBD1 or TRBD2 may be the D gene (5 bases each). The CDR3 has 14 residues. The germline V gene encodes CDR1 SGHRS and CDR2 YFSETQ. The V end was cut by 4 bases, the J end by 0 bases, with 10 bases between. The CDR3 DNA is TGCGCCAGCAGCCTGGGACCGAACCAAGAGACCCAGTACTTC. It is translated as CASSLGPNQETQYF.

This chain connects TRBV30 to TRBJ1-1; TRBD1 aligns across 7 bases. CDR3 length: 13 residues. Per germline, CDR1 GTSNPN and CDR2 SVGIG (reference sequence). The V and J ends lost 3 bases and 7 bases, in that order; junction bases with no gene match: 8. CDR3 sequence: CAWRKEGAGEAFF. The CDR3 nucleotides are TGTGCCTGGAGGAAAGAGGGGGCAGGTGAAGCTTTCTTT.

The rearrangement joins TRBV6-5 to TRBJ2-7; TRBD1 agrees at 9 bases. Germline CDR1 reads MNHEY; CDR2 reads SVGAGI. The ends lost 5 bases at V and 0 bases at J; junction bases unmatched: 5. CDR3 size: 15 residues. The CDR3 loop reads CASSHGGQGSYEQYF. The CDR3 DNA sequence: TGTGCCAGCAGTCACGGGGGACAGGGCTCCTACGAGCAGTACTTC.

This chain connects TRBV5-5 to TRBJ2-7; 9 positions match TRBD1. J was trimmed by 6 bases and V by 3 bases; bases with no gene match: 13. The CDR3 length is 16 residues. Germline CDR1 SGHKS, CDR2 YYEKEE (reference sequence). CDR3 in amino acids: CASSSVSGTGKTEQYF. The CDR3 coding sequence is TGTGCCAGCAGCTCCGTATCCGGGACAGGGAAGACCGAGCAGTACTTC.

J is TRBJ1-4 and V is TRBV7-9; D ambiguous. With 8 bases removed from V and 2 bases from J, the gap between germline ends came to 9 bases. CDR3 size: 13 residues. Germline V gene data show CDR1 as SEHNR and CDR2 as FQNEAQ (reference sequence). CDR3 nucleotides: TGTGCCAGCGGCTCTCGGACTAATGAAAAACTGTTTTTT. Translating it yields CASGSRTNEKLFF.

This clone was found a few times. This specimen includes other DNA sequences encoding the same CDR3. The rearrangement links TRBV30 to TRBJ1-4; D is uncertain. CDR1 is GTSNPN and CDR2 is SVGIG in the germline V gene (reference sequence). The CDR3 extends over 15 amino acids. Trimming cost V 0 bases and J 0 bases, with 8 bases left between them. This chain's CDR3 is CAWSVLRATNEKLFF. The CDR3 DNA follows: TGTGCCTGGAGTGTACTTAGGGCAACTAATGAAAAACTGTTTTTT.

This clone turned up a few times. CDR3 bases: TGTGCCAGTAGTCAGGGGTGGGGTTCACCCCTCCACTTT. Protein product: CASSQGWGSPLHF. This chain links TRBV19 with TRBJ1-6; perhaps TRBD1 as D (6 bases). V lost 5 bases to trimming and J lost 9 bases, with 11 bases between them. The germline V gene encodes CDR1 LNHDA and CDR2 SQIVND (reference sequence). The CDR3 loop spans 13 amino acids.

The J gene is TRBJ2-7, the V gene TRBV11-2; TRBD2 aligns across 8 bases. Trimming cost V 6 bases and J 2 bases; bases outside gene matches: 6. Germline V gene data show CDR1 as SGHAT and CDR2 as FQNNGV. The CDR3 runs 14 residues. CDR3 sequence: CASRTGGPPYEQYF. CDR3 nucleotides: TGTGCCAGCAGGACGGGGGGGCCGCCCTACGAGCAGTACTTC. The variable domain in full, completed from reference TRBV11-2 and TRBJ2-7, reads EAGVAQSPRYKIIEKRQSVAFWCNPISGHATLYWYQQILGQGPKLLIQFQNNGVVDDSQLPKDRFSAERLKGVDSTLKIQPAKLEDSAVYLCASRTGGPPYEQYFGPGTRLTVT.

The V call is TRBV29-1, the J call TRBJ2-7, with TRBD1 identical over 8 bases. Germline assignment: CDR1 SQVTM and CDR2 ANQGSEA. V trimming: 0 bases; J trimming: 5 bases; junction bases outside the gene matches: 6. The CDR3 loop spans 14 amino acids. The CDR3 protein is CSVEDPTGVHEQYF. The CDR3 bases are TGCAGCGTTGAAGATCCGACAGGGGTCCACGAGCAGTACTTC.

Of note for this clone: At the DNA level, this CDR3 is encoded by other sequences in the same sample as well. The chain uses TRBV29-1 and TRBJ2-1; 7 nucleotides align to TRBD2. Germline V CDR1 and CDR2: SQVTM, ANQGSEA. This CDR3 comprises 13 residues. The CDR3 region has the DNA TGCAGTGTTCCAAGGACTAGTACAAATGAGCAGTTCTTC. It translates to CSVPRTSTNEQFF.

The chain is built from TRBV11-2 and TRBJ1-6; maybe TRBD1 (6 bases). V was clipped by 2 bases and J by 10 bases, with 12 bases between them. Looked up from germline, CDR1 is SGHAT and CDR2 is FQNNGV. The CDR3 covers 14 residues. DNA of the CDR3: TGTGCCAGCAGCTTAACCCAGGGACAATCACCCCTCCACTTT. This sequence encodes CASSLTQGQSPLHF.

The gene calls are TRBV19 and TRBJ1-2; the D gene is possibly TRBD1 (5 bases). V lost 4 bases to trimming and J lost 6 bases, with 15 bases between them. The CDR3 contains 14 residues. Germline V gives CDR1 LNHDA, CDR2 SQIVND (reference sequence). CDR3 DNA: TGTGCCAGTAGTAGGAGGGGCGGAAAGGATGGCTACACCTTC. Its translation: CASSRRGGKDGYTF.

The chain joins TRBV6-5 to TRBJ1-2; D not resolved. The CDR3 totals 16 residues. Between the trimmed V and J ends, which lost 0 bases and 1 base, there was a span of 12 bases. In germline, CDR1 is MNHEY, CDR2 SVGAGI. CDR3 protein: CASSYSKGIFNYGYTF. CDR3 sequence (DNA): TGTGCCAGCAGTTACTCGAAAGGGATTTTTAACTATGGCTACACCTTC.

The genes are TRBV10-2 and TRBJ1-2; 9 nucleotides match TRBD1. The V segment lost 0 bases and the J segment 8 bases; nucleotides outside the gene matches: 4. Germline V lookup: CDR1 WSHSY, CDR2 SAAADI. The CDR3 sequence is 14 residues long. CDR3 amino acids: CASSESLTGGGYTF. The CDR3 nucleotides are TGCGCCAGCAGTGAGTCCCTGACAGGGGGGGGCTACACCTTC.

V gene TRBV27 combines with J gene TRBJ2-5, with D uncertain. The CDR3 loop spans 14 amino acids. Trimming cost V 2 bases and J 7 bases, with 14 bases left between them. Germline V gene lookup returns CDR1 MNHEY and CDR2 SMNVEV (reference sequence). The CDR3 DNA follows: TGTGCCAGCAGTTTAGGCCAACAAAGATCGACCCAGTACTTC. The encoded protein is CASSLGQQRSTQYF.

V gene TRBV6-6 combines with J gene TRBJ2-3; D is unresolved. CDR1 and CDR2 from the germline V gene are MNHNY and SVGAGI (reference sequence). CDR3 size: 15 residues. Trimming removed 8 bases from V and 1 base from J, with 16 bases in between. As DNA, the CDR3 is TGTGCCAGCGGTTCGGGTGGCCCGCGCACAGATACGCAGTATTTT. Translating gives CASGSGGPRTDTQYF.

This clone has just a few counts. The genes are TRBV4-1 and TRBJ2-2, with a possible D match to TRBD1 (6 bases). Germline V gene data show CDR1 as MGHRA and CDR2 as YSYEKL. This CDR3 has 15 residues. V was shortened by 8 bases and J by 7 bases, with 20 bases between the two germline ends. This CDR3 reads CASRSNREAGGELFF. The CDR3 nucleotides are TGCGCCAGCCGGTCAAACAGGGAAGCTGGCGGGGAGCTGTTTTTT.